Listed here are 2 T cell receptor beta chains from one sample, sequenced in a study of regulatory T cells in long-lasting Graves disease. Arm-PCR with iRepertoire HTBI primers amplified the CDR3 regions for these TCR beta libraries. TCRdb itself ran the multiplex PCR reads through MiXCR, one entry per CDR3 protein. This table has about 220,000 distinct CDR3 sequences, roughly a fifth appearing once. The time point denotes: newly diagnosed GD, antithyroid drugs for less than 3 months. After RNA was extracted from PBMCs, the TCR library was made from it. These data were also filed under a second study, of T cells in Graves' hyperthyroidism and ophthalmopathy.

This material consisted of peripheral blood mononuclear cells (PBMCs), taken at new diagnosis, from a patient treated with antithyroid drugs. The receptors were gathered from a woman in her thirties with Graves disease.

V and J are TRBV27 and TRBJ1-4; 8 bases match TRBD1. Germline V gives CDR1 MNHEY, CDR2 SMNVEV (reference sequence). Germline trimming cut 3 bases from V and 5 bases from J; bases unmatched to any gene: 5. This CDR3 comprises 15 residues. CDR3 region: CASSFLGQENEKLFF. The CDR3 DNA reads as TGTGCCAGCAGTTTTCTGGGACAGGAGAATGAAAAACTGTTTTTT.

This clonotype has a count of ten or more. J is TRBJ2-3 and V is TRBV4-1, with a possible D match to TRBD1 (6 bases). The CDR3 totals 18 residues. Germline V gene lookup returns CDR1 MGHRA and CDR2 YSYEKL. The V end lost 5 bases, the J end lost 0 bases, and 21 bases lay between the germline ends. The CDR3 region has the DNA TGCGCCAGCAGCTCAAGATTCCGGGACATCTCTAGCACAGATACGCAGTATTTT. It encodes CASSSRFRDISSTDTQYF.